The clone carrying this T cell receptor beta chain has at least ten counts. Antigen specificity is unknown. This sample stems from a study of blood T cells in healthy people across ages. Across the study: T cells yielded about one barcoded beta molecule per two cells through template switching.

Overall study findings and caveats: Strong correlation was found linking TCR beta diversity to naive T cell percentage. In the absence of known donor CMV status, changes in expanded clonotypes were possibly confounded.

This CDR3 region has 14 residues. V trimming: 5 bases; J trimming: 8 bases; junction bases outside the gene matches: 6. The V gene's germline CDR1 is MNHEY and CDR2 SMNVEV (reference sequence). Samples each yielded at least 5.5 micrograms of total RNA. A J-beta primer mix and a sample-barcoded 5' primer were used in a second PCR of about 7 to 12 cycles. TCRdb reprocessed the 5' RACE reads via MiXCR and lists one record per CDR3 protein. The table has some 750,000 distinct CDR3 sequences, about a fifth seen once; the top ten hold roughly 22%. Sequenced material: blood. The source is a man aged 65-85 years in good health. The chain carries TRBV27 and TRBJ1-4, with 9 bases matching TRBD1. CDR3 loop: CASSGTGMGEKLFF. The CDR3 DNA sequence: TGTGCCAGCAGTGGGACAGGGATGGGGGAAAAACTGTTTTTT.